This record concerns one T cell receptor beta chain sequence. What it recognizes is unknown. The sample comes from a study of cytomegalovirus exposure and HLA in healthy donors. The PCR employed 60 Vbeta primers together with 13 Jbeta primers. Using immunoSEQ multiplex PCR, the repertoire was profiled, and TCRdb retains in-frame clones only, with some absent. The sample's table shows some 110,000 clones. Study outcomes and limitations: Roughly uniform sequencing depth across donors was assumed, possibly incorrectly. Most TCR beta V segments were productive about 90% or about 30% of the time in an earlier analysis. Cytomegalovirus association was assigned to about 150 TCR beta chains.

This receptor was obtained from a man aged 25-45 years in good health and CMV-seronegative. Material for sequencing was PBMCs.

This CDR3 is CSVEEPGRETQYF. Written as DNA, the CDR3 is TGCAGCGTTGAAGAACCAGGGCGGGAGACCCAGTACTTC. The chain recombines TRBV29-1 with TRBJ2-5; tentatively, D is TRBD1 (5 bases). The V and J ends lost 0 bases and 5 bases respectively, with 10 bases between them. The CDR3 has 13 residues. The germline gives CDR1 SQVTM, CDR2 ANQGSEA.